This T cell receptor (beta chain) was captured by sequencing in a study of spatial heterogeneity in lung cancer. Whole-study findings and limits: Tracking of tumor mutation counts was seen in expanded intratumoral alpha and beta TCR counts.

Using its own MiXCR run on the 5' RACE reads, TCRdb lists one record per CDR3 protein. The sample has over 9,000 distinct CDR3 sequences, over 9.5% seen once. This clonotype appeared many times. Its antigen is not known. The time point is: sample taken at primary tumor resection. The V gene end was trimmed by 4 bases and the J gene end by 0 bases; junction bases not matched to a gene: 2. The CDR3 has 15 amino acids. Germline V CDR1 and CDR2: MNHEY, SVGEGT. The gene calls are TRBV6-2 or TRBV6-3 and TRBJ2-7, with TRBD2 matching 11 bases. This clonotype originated in a male donor with early-stage non-small cell lung cancer. The sample here was lung tumor tissue, taken at surgery. The CDR3 loop reads CASSSGTSGSYEQYF. The CDR3 DNA reads TGTGCCAGCAGTTCCGGGACTAGCGGCTCCTACGAGCAGTACTTC.